This is a list of T cell receptor beta chains from one sample in a study of beta chain features in type 1 diabetes. Libraries were prepared by immunoSEQ multiplex PCR; TCRdb keeps only in-frame clonotypes and omits some of them. The sample gives a few hundred thousand clones, more than 15% of which show up once; approximately 0.086% is in the top ten. Sample: naive CD4+ T cells from blood. The receptors here all came from a man aged 30-40 years with type 1 diabetes. Each CDR3 is given with its conserved first and last residue. D genes are given only for firm matches. Size values are once, few and many counts, or a class for expanded clones, and some rows have none.

D: TRBD1; size: few; J: TRBJ2-5; V: TRBV18; CDR3: CASSRQYSGTGEGETQYF; DNA: TGTGCCAGCTCGCGACAATATTCCGGGACAGGGGAAGGAGAGACCCAGTACTTC
D: -; size: -; J: TRBJ1-1; V: TRBV29-1; CDR3: CSVMGRLMNTEAFF; DNA: TGCAGCGTAATGGGACGGCTTATGAACACTGAAGCTTTCTTT
D: -; size: -; J: TRBJ2-3; V: TRBV29-1; CDR3: CSAGGTDTQYF; DNA: TGCAGCGCCGGGGGTACAGATACGCAGTATTTT
D: -; size: few; J: TRBJ2-3; V: TRBV9; CDR3: CASSVDQFTDTQYF; DNA: TGTGCCAGCAGCGTAGACCAGTTCACAGATACGCAGTATTTT
D: -; size: few; J: TRBJ1-1; V: TRBV29-1; CDR3: CSVEASSGAFF; DNA: TGCAGCGTTGAAGCCTCTTCGGGGGCTTTCTTT
D: TRBD1; size: few; J: TRBJ2-5; V: TRBV4-1; CDR3: CASSPGTGQETQYF; DNA: TGCGCCAGCAGCCCGGGGACAGGTCAAGAGACCCAGTACTTC
D: -; size: -; J: TRBJ2-1; V: TRBV18; CDR3: CASSPPTNEQFF; DNA: TGTGCCAGCTCACCTCCCACCAATGAGCAGTTCTTC
D: -; size: -; J: TRBJ1-1; V: TRBV28; CDR3: CASSLTGAAFF; DNA: TGTGCCAGCAGTTTAACTGGGGCAGCTTTCTTT
D: -; size: -; J: TRBJ2-7; V: TRBV29-1; CDR3: CSAGMDEQYF; DNA: TGCAGCGCCGGTATGGACGAGCAGTACTTC
D: TRBD1; size: few; J: TRBJ1-1; V: TRBV14; CDR3: CASNRQGGTEAFF; DNA: TGTGCCAGCAACCGACAGGGTGGCACTGAAGCTTTCTTT
D: TRBD1; size: few; J: TRBJ2-3; V: TRBV5-1; CDR3: CASSQGDRQSTDTQYF; DNA: TGCGCCAGCAGCCAAGGGGACAGGCAAAGCACAGATACGCAGTATTTT
D: -; size: few; J: TRBJ2-4; V: TRBV11-2; CDR3: CASSPSQGHIQYF; DNA: TGTGCCAGCAGCCCCTCGCAGGGACACATTCAGTACTTC
D: TRBD2; size: -; J: TRBJ2-3; V: TRBV4-1; CDR3: CASSQVGRELADTQYF; DNA: TGCGCCAGCAGCCAAGTGGGGCGGGAGTTGGCAGATACGCAGTATTTT
D: -; size: few; J: TRBJ2-7; V: TRBV10-3; CDR3: CAISTSKGQYF; DNA: TGTGCCATCAGTACTAGTAAGGGGCAGTACTTC
D: -; size: -; J: TRBJ2-1; V: TRBV14; CDR3: CASSQDASYNEQFF; DNA: TGTGCCAGCAGCCAAGACGCCAGCTACAATGAGCAGTTCTTC
D: -; size: -; J: TRBJ2-5; V: TRBV11-2; CDR3: CASKSEETQYF; DNA: TGTGCCAGCAAGAGCGAGGAGACCCAGTACTTC
D: -; size: few; J: TRBJ2-1; V: TRBV18; CDR3: CASSQPGTGYNEQFF; DNA: TGTGCCAGCTCACAACCCGGGACCGGCTACAATGAGCAGTTCTTC
D: -; size: -; J: TRBJ2-1; V: TRBV5-1; CDR3: CASSLAQGEQFF; DNA: TGCGCCAGCAGCCTGGCCCAGGGGGAGCAGTTCTTC
D: TRBD1; size: -; J: TRBJ2-7; V: TRBV29-1; CDR3: CSVVDRSVSYEQYF; DNA: TGCAGCGTTGTGGACAGGTCAGTTTCCTACGAGCAGTACTTC
D: TRBD2; size: few; J: TRBJ2-7; V: TRBV9; CDR3: CASSYAGTSAYEQYF; DNA: TGTGCCAGCAGCTACGCCGGGACTAGTGCCTACGAGCAGTACTTC
D: TRBD2; size: -; J: TRBJ2-7; V: TRBV15; CDR3: CATSRDLASGRMVF; DNA: TGTGCCACCAGCAGAGATCTGGCTAGCGGGAGGATGGTATTC
D: -; size: -; J: TRBJ2-2; V: TRBV29-1; CDR3: CSVANTGELFF; DNA: TGCAGCGTGGCGAACACCGGGGAGCTGTTTTTT
D: TRBD1; size: -; J: TRBJ2-5; V: TRBV29-1; CDR3: CSVELHRGLREDQYF; DNA: TGCAGCGTTGAATTACACAGGGGGCTCCGGGAGGACCAGTACTTC
D: -; size: -; J: TRBJ1-1; V: TRBV7-9; CDR3: CASSLVTGNTEAFF; DNA: TGTGCCAGCAGCTTAGTGACCGGAAACACTGAAGCTTTCTTT
D: TRBD2; size: few; J: TRBJ2-1; V: TRBV7-9; CDR3: CASSLAGIYNEQFF; DNA: TGTGCCAGCAGCCTAGCGGGGATCTACAATGAGCAGTTCTTC
D: TRBD2; size: few; J: TRBJ2-5; V: TRBV7-2; CDR3: CASSLSGGGPVETQYF; DNA: TGTGCCAGCAGCTTGTCCGGGGGAGGGCCTGTAGAGACCCAGTACTTC
D: -; size: few; J: TRBJ2-1; V: TRBV7-2; CDR3: CASSLDRLNEQFF; DNA: TGTGCCAGCAGCTTAGATCGCCTAAATGAGCAGTTCTTC
D: TRBD2; size: -; J: TRBJ2-5; V: TRBV9; CDR3: CASSVATGAGETQYF; DNA: TGTGCCAGCAGCGTAGCTACGGGAGCGGGGGAGACCCAGTACTTC
D: -; size: -; J: TRBJ1-2; V: TRBV7-9; CDR3: CASSLWQGSGYTF; DNA: TGTGCCAGCAGCTTATGGCAGGGGAGCGGCTACACCTTC
D: TRBD2; size: -; J: TRBJ2-7; V: TRBV5-1; CDR3: CASSLAGGKTYEQYF; DNA: TGCGCCAGCAGCCTAGCGGGAGGAAAAACCTACGAGCAGTACTTC
D: -; size: few; J: TRBJ2-1; V: TRBV4-2; CDR3: CASSQEVGGREQFF; DNA: TGTGCCAGCAGCCAAGAAGTGGGGGGTCGTGAGCAGTTCTTC
D: -; size: few; J: TRBJ1-1; V: TRBV7-9; CDR3: CASSLGGHTEAFF; DNA: TGTGCCAGCAGCTTAGGCGGACACACTGAAGCTTTCTTT
D: -; size: few; J: TRBJ2-5; V: TRBV2; CDR3: CASSDRETQYF; DNA: TGTGCCAGCAGTGATCGGGAGACCCAGTACTTC
D: -; size: few; J: TRBJ1-2; V: TRBV19; CDR3: CASSGNPANYGYTF; DNA: TGTGCCAGTAGCGGCAACCCCGCTAACTATGGCTACACCTTC
D: -; size: few; J: TRBJ2-5; V: TRBV29-1; CDR3: CSVDAPTRETQYF; DNA: TGCAGCGTTGACGCGCCCACACGGGAGACCCAGTACTTC
D: -; size: -; J: TRBJ2-2; V: TRBV9; CDR3: CASSVRTANTGELFF; DNA: TGTGCCAGCAGTGTGAGGACAGCGAACACCGGGGAGCTGTTTTTT
D: -; size: -; J: TRBJ1-1; V: TRBV20-1; CDR3: CSAHRLEAFF; DNA: TGCAGTGCTCACCGACTTGAAGCTTTCTTT
D: -; size: -; J: TRBJ2-5; V: TRBV9; CDR3: CASSPRSKLRETQYF; DNA: TGTGCCAGCAGCCCCCGAAGTAAGCTCCGGGAGACCCAGTACTTC